This T cell receptor (beta chain) was found in a study of T-cell reconstitution after alpha-beta-depleted transplantation in children. The library targeted TCRbeta and was prepared with unique molecular identifiers. TCRdb independently ran MiXCR on the PCR reads; one entry per CDR3 protein. The repertoire includes fewer than 750,000 distinct CDR3 sequences, 23% of them detected once, and 13% to 15% sits in the top ten. This clonotype appeared a few times. Antigen: not known. This CDR3 spans 14 amino acids. Germline loops: CDR1 SQVTM, CDR2 ANQGSEA. Trimming removed 8 bases from V and 8 bases from J, with 21 bases in between. Points from the study as a whole: Day-60 TCRbeta diversity that was high in some patients was derived from surviving recipient T cells and thymic progenitors. At one year after transplant, newly produced T cells mostly accounted for T-cell counts and diversity. Reported findings indicate that, about two months after transplant, alpha-beta T cells came from several hundred expanded clones, which were derived from non-depleted graft cells.

The chain has TRBV29-1 and TRBJ2-2, with D possibly being TRBD2 (7 bases). The TCR was taken from a boy under three years old who had a stem cell transplant for acute myeloid leukemia, so the T cells may come from the graft donor. The specimen comprised PBMCs, mostly from graft donor cells, sampled 360 days after TCRalphabeta/CD19-depleted stem cell transplant. This chain's CDR3 is CSISPRGQSGELFF. DNA for the CDR3: TGCAGCATATCGCCGCGGGGGCAGTCGGGGGAGCTGTTTTTT.